This T cell receptor (beta chain) was obtained from a study of spatial heterogeneity in lung cancer. About the research overall: Within raw reads, each unique TCR and UMI combination appeared on average more than ten times. Findings and caveats of the study: Blood carried ubiquitous expanded tumor TCRs more at resection than follow-up.

Single TCR cDNA molecules each had their own unique molecular identifier. In TCRdb, the 5' RACE reads were re-called with MiXCR into one record per CDR3 protein. The repertoire holds roughly 100,000 distinct CDR3 sequences, with approximately 8.9% as singletons. As for time point: sample taken at primary tumor resection. Unsorted whole RNA of tumor, nontumor lung or frozen PBMC was sequenced. 55 to 80 TRACERx patients with early, untreated non-small cell lung cancer donated samples. This CDR3 contains 21 residues. Looked up from germline, CDR1 is SGHTA and CDR2 is FQGNSA. V trimming: 2 bases; J trimming: 7 bases; junction bases outside the gene matches: 19. This clonotype was recorded a few times. Its antigen is unknown.

This TCR derives from a male donor with early-stage non-small cell lung cancer. The material was PBMCs, obtained at surgery. The chain is built from TRBV7-2 and TRBJ2-1; 14 nucleotides align to TRBD2. The CDR3 is CASSLIGSGTSGSDRRNEQFF. The CDR3 region has the DNA TGTGCCAGCAGCTTAATCGGTAGCGGGACTAGCGGGAGTGACAGACGTAATGAGCAGTTCTTC.